This T cell receptor beta chain came from a study of blood T cell repertoires in COVID-19. Overall study context: The samples span acute and convalescent COVID-19 from the United States, Italy and Spain. PBMCs, B-cell-depleted T cells, or T cells were the source of the cDNA or gDNA that made up the material.

Using immunoSEQ multiplex PCR, the repertoire was profiled, and TCRdb retains in-frame clones only, with some absent. The sample yields 250,000 to 300,000 clones, around four fifths seen once. CDR3 length: 11 amino acids. In germline, CDR1 is SGHAT, CDR2 FQNNGV. The V segment lost 3 bases and the J segment 12 bases; nucleotides outside the gene matches: 1. Material for sequencing was peripheral blood. This TCR came from a man aged 55 to 70 who had recovered from COVID-19. V and J are TRBV11-2 and TRBJ1-1; 10 bases fit TRBD1. CDR3 sequence (DNA): TGTGCCAGCAGCTTGGGACAGGGGCCTTTCTTT. This codes for CASSLGQGPFF.